This T cell receptor beta chain was recovered during a study of T cells after posttransplantation cyclophosphamide. For this clone: What it binds is unknown.

Sequencing used immunoSEQ multiplex PCR; TCRdb keeps in-frame clones, though not all of them. The sample has 25,000 to 35,000 clones; 80% to 95% are singletons. The CDR3 is 14 amino acids. Germline values: CDR1 SGHRS, CDR2 YFSETQ. General study findings and limits: Skin or GI-infiltrating T cells shared few TRB sequences with blood.

The naive gate required viable CD3+CD4+ or CD3+CD8+ cells with CCR7+CD45RA+CD45RO-CD95-CD27+CD28+ phenotype. This sequence joins TRBV5-1 and TRBJ2-5, with unresolved D. The assigned J gene may be wrong: the sequence end matches TRBJ2-7 better. The source material was naive CD4+ T cells sorted from PBMCs. The receptor was derived from a woman aged 55-75 years in good health, CMV-negative, and a related stem cell transplant donor. In DNA, the CDR3 is TGCGCCAGCAGCTTGGTTACGTTTTCCTACGAGCAGTACTTC. Amino acid sequence: CASSLVTFSYEQYF.